A selection of T cell receptor beta chains follows, all from one sample in a study of T cells in Graves' hyperthyroidism and ophthalmopathy. TCRdb itself ran the multiplex PCR reads through MiXCR, one entry per CDR3 protein. The sample yields around 600,000 distinct CDR3 sequences, around 15% seen once. The sequenced sample was blood. All receptors derive from a middle-aged woman with Graves' ophthalmopathy. CDR3s include the opening cysteine and the closing phenylalanine or tryptophan.

cdr3_aa,v_call,j_call
CASSESRRSSYNEQFF,TRBV6-1,TRBJ2-1
CASSLVSNSNYGYTF,TRBV12-3/TRBV12-4,TRBJ1-2
CASSHVGLAGSYEQYF,TRBV4-1,TRBJ2-7
CASSPNRDNSPLHF,TRBV6-2/TRBV6-3,TRBJ1-6
CASSQPKTSGTVNEQFF,TRBV3-1,TRBJ2-1
CAGSQFASNEQFF,TRBV3-1,TRBJ2-1
CSVRGLVADTQYF,TRBV29-1,TRBJ2-3
CASSFMTTRGGELFF,TRBV5-1,TRBJ2-2
CASSYGLAGYEQFF,TRBV14,TRBJ2-1
CASSLGKERRGGEAKNIQYF,TRBV11-1,TRBJ2-4
CASSPGTMSSYEQYF,TRBV4-1,TRBJ2-7
CASSRGYSYEQYF,TRBV2,TRBJ2-7
CASSLGGTGIGYIQYF,TRBV13,TRBJ2-4
CASSLEVAGRTDTQYF,TRBV7-2,TRBJ2-3
CSARSRQDQETQYF,TRBV20-1,TRBJ2-5
CASSLYQGSTDTQYF,TRBV28,TRBJ2-3
CASSFSGLRATGELFF,TRBV11-2,TRBJ2-2
CASSYGTRAINYEQYF,TRBV6-2/TRBV6-3,TRBJ2-7
CAISQTWGTEAFF,TRBV7-9,TRBJ1-1
CASRSGQISTGELFF,TRBV6-1,TRBJ2-2
CSASGFPGADTQYF,TRBV20-1,TRBJ2-3
CASSGGLAGGWGTDTQYF,TRBV2,TRBJ2-3
CAWSRDLGAEAFF,TRBV30,TRBJ1-1
CASSQGGYNTEAFF,TRBV3-1,TRBJ1-1
CSARGPFRSTDTQYF,TRBV20-1,TRBJ2-3
CASSSLAGGPINIQYF,TRBV2,TRBJ2-4
CASIQGDSSYNEQFF,TRBV11-2,TRBJ2-1
CASSPGALTEAFF,TRBV5-1,TRBJ1-1
CASSVGTGDEKLFF,TRBV9,TRBJ1-4
CASSFNGPNNSPLHF,TRBV5-1,TRBJ1-6
CAISVSGYETNYGYTF,TRBV10-3,TRBJ1-2
CASSIRWGGNEQFF,TRBV19,TRBJ2-1
CSARLSGSLSYGYTF,TRBV20-1,TRBJ1-2
CASSYDSRTGNTIYF,TRBV6-5,TRBJ1-3
CASSEHQGAGLGELFF,TRBV6-1,TRBJ2-2
CASSLTWAGSNEQFF,TRBV5-1,TRBJ2-1
CASRTQGSSTEAFF,TRBV5-1,TRBJ1-1
CASSGLAYGLIQETQYF,TRBV6-1,TRBJ2-5
CASSIDPGTSTDTQYF,TRBV19,TRBJ2-3
CVSSPLMENTEAFF,TRBV18,TRBJ1-1
CASSYFDPPNQPQHF,TRBV6-9,TRBJ1-5
CASSLSGQGVNQPQHF,TRBV12-3/TRBV12-4,TRBJ1-5
CASSVTRGRNTGELFF,TRBV5-1,TRBJ2-2
CSARGTSGARDTQYF,TRBV20-1,TRBJ2-3
CASSYGIGETQYF,TRBV6-1,TRBJ2-5